A single T cell receptor beta chain is shown here with its context. What it binds is unknown. The table came from immunoSEQ multiplex PCR; TCRdb's copy has only in-frame clones and leaves some out. The sample yields some 21,000 clones, around 75% seen once. This entry belongs to a study of CD4 T cells in relation to SARS-CoV-2 and coronaviruses. CD4+ T cells from unexposed donors were obtained before the COVID-19 pandemic (2011-2018). The cells were cultured for around ten days before CD4+ T cells were isolated. Unexposed-donor CD4+ T cells were probed with SARS-CoV-2 S/N and four cold-coronavirus spikes, cells permitting. Half the medium was replaced with IL-2 medium on days 3 and 7. The CDR3 is 16 residues long. V shed 4 bases and J shed 0 bases, with 16 bases lying between them. From germline, CDR1 is MDHEN and CDR2 SYDVKM.

The source of this sequence is a human donor in good health. The chain uses TRBV28 and TRBJ2-7; TRBD1 might be the D (6 bases). The specimen was CD4+ T cells from PBMCs, cultured in vitro. The CDR3: CASSSGGHTNSYEQYF. The CDR3 DNA follows: TGTGCCAGCAGTTCTGGGGGACACACTAACTCCTACGAGCAGTACTTC.